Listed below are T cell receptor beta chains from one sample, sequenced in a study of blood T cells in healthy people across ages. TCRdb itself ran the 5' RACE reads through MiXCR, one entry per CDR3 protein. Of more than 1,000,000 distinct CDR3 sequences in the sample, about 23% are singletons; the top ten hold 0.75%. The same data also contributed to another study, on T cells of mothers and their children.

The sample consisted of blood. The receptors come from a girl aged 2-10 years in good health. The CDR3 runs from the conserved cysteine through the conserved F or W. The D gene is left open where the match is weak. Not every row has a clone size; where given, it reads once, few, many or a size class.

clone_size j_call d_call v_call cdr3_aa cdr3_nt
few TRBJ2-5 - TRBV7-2 CASSSPIGGRETQYF TGTGCCAGCAGTTCGCCTATTGGGGGGCGAGAGACCCAGTACTTC
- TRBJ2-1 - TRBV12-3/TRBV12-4 CASSALGSYNEQFF TGTGCCAGCAGTGCCTTGGGATCCTACAATGAGCAGTTCTTC
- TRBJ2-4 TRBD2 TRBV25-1 CASSERGTGRDIQYF TGTGCCAGCAGTGAACGAGGGACGGGGAGGGACATTCAGTACTTC
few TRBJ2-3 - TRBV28 CASSFSRDTDTQYF TGTGCCAGCAGTTTTTCTAGGGACACAGATACGCAGTATTTT
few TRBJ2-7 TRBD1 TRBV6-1 CASSEGQGPPYEQYF TGTGCCAGCAGTGAAGGACAGGGACCCCCCTACGAGCAGTACTTC
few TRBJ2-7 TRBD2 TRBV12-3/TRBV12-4 CASSSPPRGVSSSSYEQYF TGTGCCAGCAGTTCCCCCCCGCGGGGGGTTTCTTCCTCTTCCTACGAGCAGTACTTC
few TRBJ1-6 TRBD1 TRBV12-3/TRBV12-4 CASSFSIEGQGGSPLHF TGTGCCAGCAGTTTTTCTATAGAGGGACAGGGAGGTTCACCCCTCCACTTT
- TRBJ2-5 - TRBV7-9 CASTPPGEETQYF TGTGCCAGCACACCGCCAGGGGAAGAGACCCAGTACTTC
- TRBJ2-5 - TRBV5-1 CASSLGSAGYQETQYF TGCGCCAGCAGCTTGGGATCGGCCGGCTACCAAGAGACCCAGTACTTC
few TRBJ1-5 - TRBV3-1 CASSQGTDYQPQHF TGTGCCAGCAGCCAAGGGACAGATTATCAGCCCCAGCATTTT
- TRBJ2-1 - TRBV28 CASSLLGVQFF TGTGCCAGCAGCCTCCTGGGGGTGCAGTTCTTC
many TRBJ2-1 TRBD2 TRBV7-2 CASSLRGGAYNEQFF TGTGCCAGCAGCTTACGGGGGGGCGCCTACAATGAGCAGTTCTTC
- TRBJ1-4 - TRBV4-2 CASSQDYAELGGEGEKLFF TGTGCCAGCAGCCAAGATTATGCGGAGTTGGGGGGTGAAGGTGAAAAACTGTTTTTT
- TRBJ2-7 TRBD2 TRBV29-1 CSVELAGVQTGEQYF TGCAGCGTTGAACTAGCGGGAGTACAGACTGGCGAGCAGTACTTC
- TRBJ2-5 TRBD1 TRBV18 CASSDTGGVQETQYF TGTGCCAGCTCAGACACAGGGGGAGTCCAAGAGACCCAGTACTTC
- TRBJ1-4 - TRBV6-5 CASSYSSAYEKLFF TGTGCCAGCAGTTACTCGAGTGCGTATGAAAAACTGTTTTTT
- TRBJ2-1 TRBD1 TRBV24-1 CATKETGGNNEQFF TGTGCCACTAAGGAAACAGGGGGGAACAATGAGCAGTTCTTC
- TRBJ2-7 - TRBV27 CASSKGSGTSFSYEQYF TGTGCCAGCAGCAAAGGCTCCGGGACTTCCTTCTCCTACGAGCAGTACTTC